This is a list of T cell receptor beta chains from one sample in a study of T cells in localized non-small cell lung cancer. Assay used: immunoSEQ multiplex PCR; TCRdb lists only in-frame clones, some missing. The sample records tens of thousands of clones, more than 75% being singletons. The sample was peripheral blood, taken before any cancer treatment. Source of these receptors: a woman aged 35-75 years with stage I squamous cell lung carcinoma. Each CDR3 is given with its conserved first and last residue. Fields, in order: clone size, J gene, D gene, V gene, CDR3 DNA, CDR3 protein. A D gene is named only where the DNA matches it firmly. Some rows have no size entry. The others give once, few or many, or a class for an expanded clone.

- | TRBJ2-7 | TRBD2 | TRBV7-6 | TGTGCCAGCACCCTAGCGGGGGACTCCTACGAGCAGTACTTC | CASTLAGDSYEQYF
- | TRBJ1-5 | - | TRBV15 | TGTGCCACCAGCAGAGATCTTGAGGCATTTTATCAGCCCCAGCATTTT | CATSRDLEAFYQPQHF
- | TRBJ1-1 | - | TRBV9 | TGTGCCAGCAGCGTAGATCCGGGGGACGCTGAAGCTTTCTTT | CASSVDPGDAEAFF
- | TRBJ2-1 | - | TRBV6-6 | TGTGCCAGCAGCCTACTCGAATTCAATGAGCAGTTCTTC | CASSLLEFNEQFF
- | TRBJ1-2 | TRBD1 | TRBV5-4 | TGTGCCAGCAGCTCCCAGGGGGACTATGGCTACACCTTC | CASSSQGDYGYTF
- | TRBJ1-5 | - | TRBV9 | TGTGCCAGCAGCGTAGGTTCAGGGGTTGAGAGCAATCAGCCCCAGCATTTT | CASSVGSGVESNQPQHF
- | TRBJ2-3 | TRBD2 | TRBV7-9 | TGTGCCAGCAGCCACCCGGGACTAGCGGGCACAGATACGCAGTATTTT | CASSHPGLAGTDTQYF
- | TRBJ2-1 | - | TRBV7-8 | TGTGCCAGCAGCTTAGGGCAGGGCGGGCCCTACAATGAGCAGTTCTTC | CASSLGQGGPYNEQFF
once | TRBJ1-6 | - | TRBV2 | TGTGCCAGCAGTGAATCCCGGGTCCATAATTCACCCCTCCACTTT | CASSESRVHNSPLHF
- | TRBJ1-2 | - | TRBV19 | TGTGCCAGTAGCCTAACCGACAGCGTAGTTGTCTATGGCTACACCTTC | CASSLTDSVVVYGYTF
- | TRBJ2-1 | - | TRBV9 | TGTGCCAGCAGCGTAGGTCCAGGTCAGGCCAATGAGCAGTTCTTC | CASSVGPGQANEQFF
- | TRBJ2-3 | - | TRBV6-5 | TGTGCCAGCAGTTACCGACAGGGCACAGATACGCAGTATTTT | CASSYRQGTDTQYF
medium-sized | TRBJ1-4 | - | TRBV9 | TGTGCCAGCAGTGAGGACCCCGCCTTTAATGAAAAACTGTTTTTT | CASSEDPAFNEKLFF
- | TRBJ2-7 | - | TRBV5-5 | TGTGCCAGCAGCTTGGAAGTGTTAACTCCCTACGAGCAGTACTTC | CASSLEVLTPYEQYF
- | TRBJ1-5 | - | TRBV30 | TGTGCCTGGAGTGGTGGGTCCTATCAGCCCCAGCATTTT | CAWSGGSYQPQHF
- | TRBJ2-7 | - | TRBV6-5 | TGTGCCAGCAGTTACAGCGGTCAGGGGAATATCATGGGGCAGTACTTC | CASSYSGQGNIMGQYF
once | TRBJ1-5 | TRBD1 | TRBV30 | TGTGCCTGGAGGGAGGGGACAGGACCTAATCAGCCCCAGCATTTT | CAWREGTGPNQPQHF
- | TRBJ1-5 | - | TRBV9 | TGTGCCAGCAGCGGGACGGACAGTGGCAATCAGCCCCAGCATTTT | CASSGTDSGNQPQHF
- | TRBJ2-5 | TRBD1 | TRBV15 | TGTGCCACCAGCAGAGATGCGGCAGGGGGTGAGGAGACCCAGTACTTC | CATSRDAAGGEETQYF
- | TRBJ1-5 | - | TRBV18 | TGTGCCAGCTCACCACGGGGAGACTTCAATCAGCCCCAGCATTTT | CASSPRGDFNQPQHF
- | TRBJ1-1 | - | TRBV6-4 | TGTGCCAGCAAACAGACAGAGAACACTGAAGCTTTCTTT | CASKQTENTEAFF
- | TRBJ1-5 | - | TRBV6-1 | TGTGCCAGCAGTGGGACGGCGATTTATAGCAATCAGCCCCAGCATTTT | CASSGTAIYSNQPQHF
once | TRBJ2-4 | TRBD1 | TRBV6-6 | TGTGCCAGCAGCCGGGACAGGGAAAACATTCAGTACTTC | CASSRDRENIQYF
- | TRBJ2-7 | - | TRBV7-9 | TGTGCCAGCAGCCTTTCAGGCCGTTCGGAGCAGTACTTC | CASSLSGRSEQYF
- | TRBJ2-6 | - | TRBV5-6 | TGTGCCAGCAGCCAATCCTCTGGGGCCAACGTCCTGACTTTC | CASSQSSGANVLTF
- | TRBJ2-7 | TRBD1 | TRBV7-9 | TGTGCCAGCAGCAACAGGGGGCCCCGCGAGCAGTACTTC | CASSNRGPREQYF
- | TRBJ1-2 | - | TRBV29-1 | TGCAGCGCAGGTTGGGGGGCGGATGGCTACACCTTC | CSAGWGADGYTF
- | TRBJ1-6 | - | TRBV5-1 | TGCGCCAGCAGCTTGGGGCCTGGAGGGGGGATGGAATTGGACTCCTATAATTCACCCCTCCACTTT | CASSLGPGGGMELDSYNSPLHF
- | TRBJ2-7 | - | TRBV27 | TGTGCCAGCAGTTCCGGGGGCGAGCAGTACTTC | CASSSGGEQYF
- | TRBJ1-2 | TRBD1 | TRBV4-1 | TGCGCCAGCAGCCAACGGGACAGCACGGAAGGCTACACCTTC | CASSQRDSTEGYTF
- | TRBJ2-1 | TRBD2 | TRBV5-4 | TGTGCCAGCAGCGACGGACTAGCGGGGGGGCGAAATGAGCAGTTCTTC | CASSDGLAGGRNEQFF
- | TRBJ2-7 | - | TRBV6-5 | TGTGCCAGCAGTTATGGGGCAAGGGATGAGCAGTACTTC | CASSYGARDEQYF
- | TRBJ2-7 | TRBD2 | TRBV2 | TGTGCCAGCAGTGAACGGGCGGGGGGGCCGTACGAGCAGTACTTC | CASSERAGGPYEQYF
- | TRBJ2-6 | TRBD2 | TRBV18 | TGTGCCAGCTCACCACCTAGCGGGGGAGGCTCTGGGGCCAACGTCCTGACTTTC | CASSPPSGGGSGANVLTF
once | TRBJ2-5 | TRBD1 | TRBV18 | TGTGCCAGCTCAATGGGACAGCAAGAGACCCAGTACTTC | CASSMGQQETQYF
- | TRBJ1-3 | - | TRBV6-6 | TGTGCCAGCAGCCCCTCTAAGAGGGTCTCTGGAAACACCATATATTTT | CASSPSKRVSGNTIYF
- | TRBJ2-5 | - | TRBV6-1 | TGTGCCAGCAGTGCCGGATGGAGGGTGGAGACCCAGTACTTC | CASSAGWRVETQYF
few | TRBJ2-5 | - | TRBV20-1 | TGCAGTGCTAGACGTCCGGAGACCCAGTACTTC | CSARRPETQYF
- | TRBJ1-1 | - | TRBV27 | TGTGCCAGCAGTTCCGGGGGGGTTATGAACACTGAAGCTTTCTTT | CASSSGGVMNTEAFF
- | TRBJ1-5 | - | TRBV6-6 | TGTGCCAGCGGGGGGGGCGCGGGGCAAGGGCAGCCCCAGCATTTT | CASGGGAGQGQPQHF
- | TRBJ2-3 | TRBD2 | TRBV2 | TGTGCCAGCAGGGCCGGGACTAGCGTTTCGGGGGGAGATACGCAGTATTTT | CASRAGTSVSGGDTQYF
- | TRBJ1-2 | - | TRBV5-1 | TGCGCCAGCAGCGTGGACGGGCCGGATGGCTACACCTTC | CASSVDGPDGYTF
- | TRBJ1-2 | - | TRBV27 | TGTGCCAGCAGTAGAAAATGGGCAGCCGGGGCTAACTATGGCTACACCTTC | CASSRKWAAGANYGYTF
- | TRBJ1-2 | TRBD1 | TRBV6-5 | TGTGCCAGCAGTTATGGGGGACAGGGCTTAAACTATGGCTACACCTTC | CASSYGGQGLNYGYTF
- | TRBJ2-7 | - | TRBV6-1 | TGTGCCAGCAGCCCGACAGGATATCCCTACGAGCAGTACTTC | CASSPTGYPYEQYF
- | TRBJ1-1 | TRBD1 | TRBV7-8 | TGTGCCAGCAGCTTAGGGACAGGGAACACTGAAGCTTTCTTT | CASSLGTGNTEAFF
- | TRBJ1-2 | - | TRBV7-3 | TGTGCCAGCAGCCCGCAGGGAATTGGAGGCTACACCTTC | CASSPQGIGGYTF
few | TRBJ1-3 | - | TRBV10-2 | TGCGCCAGCAGTGAGGACAGAGCCTCTGGAAACACCATATATTTT | CASSEDRASGNTIYF
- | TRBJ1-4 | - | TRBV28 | TGTGCCAGCAGTTTACCCGGTGGGGATGAAAAACTGTTTTTT | CASSLPGGDEKLFF
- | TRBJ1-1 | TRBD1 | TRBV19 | TGTGCCAGTAGCAGCAGGGGGCACGCTAACACTGAAGCTTTCTTT | CASSSRGHANTEAFF